What follows are 25 T cell receptor beta chains derived from one specimen sequenced in a study of long-term antiretroviral therapy in people with HIV. Version v3.0 of the immunoSEQ assay was performed at survey level. Generated by immunoSEQ multiplex PCR, the TCRdb table keeps only in-frame clones and is missing some. The table has fewer than 20,000 clones, approximately 90% seen once. This specimen was unsorted PBMCs, taken 6.9 years after starting antiretroviral therapy. These receptor sequences come from a man in his fifties with HIV.

This rearrangement joins TRBV9 to TRBJ2-1, with 8 bases lining up with TRBD2. V dropped 4 bases and J dropped 2; count of bases not matched to a gene: 17. CDR1 and CDR2 from the germline V gene are SGDLS and YYNGEE. The CDR3 has 19 amino acids. DNA of the CDR3: TGTGCCAGCAGCACCCCGACCCCTTCAGCGGGAGTAGCCTACAATGAGCAGTTCTTC. Protein product: CASSTPTPSAGVAYNEQFF. Combining the CDR3 with reference TRBV9 and TRBJ2-1 gives the whole variable domain DSGVTQTPKHLITATGQRVTLRCSPRSGDLSVYWYQQSLDQGLQFLIQYYNGEERAKGNILERFSAQQFPDLHSELNLSSLELGDSALYFCASSTPTPSAGVAYNEQFFGPGTRLTVL.

This sequence joins TRBV5-5 and TRBJ2-7; TRBD1 matches at 9 bases. There are 15 residues in the CDR3. J was trimmed by 5 bases and V by 0 bases; bases with no gene match: 6. Germline V CDR1 and CDR2: SGHKS, YYEKEE (reference sequence). This chain's CDR3 is CASSLAHRGLDEQYF. The CDR3 region has the DNA TGTGCCAGCAGCTTGGCCCACAGGGGGCTCGACGAGCAGTACTTC.

The chain is built from TRBV15 and TRBJ2-3; a possible D gene is TRBD2 (6 bases). CDR3 size: 14 residues. Germline values: CDR1 LNHNV, CDR2 YYDKDF (reference sequence). Trimming cost V 1 base and J 4 bases, with 9 bases left between them. The CDR3 region has the DNA TGTGCCACCAGCAGAGGCGGGGAGGCAGATACGCAGTATTTT. Translating it yields CATSRGGEADTQYF.

The rearrangement joins TRBV7-3 to TRBJ2-7; 7 bases agree with TRBD2. The germline CDR1 and CDR2 sequences are SGHTA and FQGTGA. The CDR3 spans 14 residues. The V segment lost 3 bases and the J segment 2 bases; nucleotides outside the gene matches: 4. The CDR3 protein is CASSFASGPYEQYF. CDR3 bases: TGTGCCAGCAGCTTTGCTAGCGGACCCTACGAGCAGTACTTC.

The rearrangement joins TRBV30 to TRBJ2-2; no reliable D call. Germline V gene lookup returns CDR1 GTSNPN and CDR2 SVGIG (reference sequence). The V and J ends lost 5 bases and 3 bases respectively, with 4 bases between them. The CDR3 runs 11 residues. CDR3 sequence (DNA): TGTGCCTGGGGGGACACCGGGGAGCTGTTTTTT. Protein product: CAWGDTGELFF.

The chain uses TRBV6-5 and TRBJ1-2, with TRBD1 matching over 7 bases. The V gene end was trimmed by 5 bases and the J gene end by 8 bases; junction bases not matched to a gene: 11. Germline CDR1 is MNHEY and CDR2 is SVGAGI. CDR3 length: 14 amino acids. CDR3 DNA: TGTGCCAGCAGTACCAGGACAGGCGTGGAAGGCTACACCTTC. Protein product: CASSTRTGVEGYTF.

The chain is built from TRBV9 and TRBJ2-7; tentatively, D is TRBD1 or TRBD2 (6 bases each). Trimming removed 2 bases from V and 0 bases from J, with 9 bases in between. The V gene's germline CDR1 is SGDLS and CDR2 YYNGEE. The CDR3 is made up of 14 amino acids. The DNA for the CDR3 is TGTGCCAGCAGCGTCGGGGGCCGCTCCTACGAGCAGTACTTC. As protein: CASSVGGRSYEQYF. The whole variable domain, remainder taken from reference TRBV9 and TRBJ2-7, is DSGVTQTPKHLITATGQRVTLRCSPRSGDLSVYWYQQSLDQGLQFLIQYYNGEERAKGNILERFSAQQFPDLHSELNLSSLELGDSALYFCASSVGGRSYEQYFGPGTRLTVT.

The gene calls are TRBV4-2 and TRBJ1-2; 8 positions match TRBD1. Germline CDR1 reads LGHNA; CDR2 reads YNFKEQ. V lost 0 bases, J lost 5 bases, and 8 bases stayed unmatched. CDR3 length: 16 amino acids. The CDR3 reads CASSQEPDRELYGYTF. The CDR3 DNA reads TGTGCCAGCAGCCAAGAACCGGACAGGGAACTTTATGGCTACACCTTC.

The chain recombines TRBV7-2 with TRBJ2-7, with D unclear. Trimming cost V 6 bases and J 3 bases, with 6 bases left between them. The CDR3 runs to 11 residues. Per the germline V gene, CDR1 is SGHTA and CDR2 is FQGNSA. This CDR3 reads CASSTLYEQYF. The CDR3 DNA reads as TGTGCCAGCAGTACCCTCTACGAGCAGTACTTC.

This chain links TRBV18 with TRBJ1-1, with D possibly matching TRBD1 (6 bases). The CDR3 sequence is 13 residues long. Germline lookup yields CDR1 KGHSH and CDR2 LQKENI. V was cut by 5 bases and J by 1 base, with 8 bases left in between. CDR3 loop: CASSVQGNTEAFF. The CDR3 DNA reads TGTGCCAGCTCAGTACAGGGGAACACTGAAGCTTTCTTT.

The rearrangement links TRBV7-6 to TRBJ1-1; D unresolved. This CDR3 region has 15 residues. The V end was cut by 3 bases, the J end by 0 bases, with 11 bases between. Germline CDR1 is SGHVS and CDR2 is FNYEAQ. CDR3 residues: CASSFEQTLNTEAFF. The CDR3 DNA is TGTGCCAGCAGCTTCGAACAGACGCTGAACACTGAAGCTTTCTTT. The variable domain in full, completed from reference TRBV7-6 and TRBJ1-1, reads GAGVSQSPRYKVTKRGQDVALRCDPISGHVSLYWYRQALGQGPEFLTYFNYEAQQDKSGLPNDRFSAERPEGSISTLTIQRTEQRDSAMYRCASSFEQTLNTEAFFGQGTRLTVV.

This sequence joins TRBV28 and TRBJ1-1; D remains unclear. Trimming took off 1 base at V and 5 bases at J, with 14 bases between the two ends. The CDR3 is made up of 15 amino acids. The V gene's germline CDR1 is MDHEN and CDR2 SYDVKM. DNA of the CDR3: TGTGCCAGCAGTTTATACTTAGTTGGGGTTACTGAAGCTTTCTTT. It encodes CASSLYLVGVTEAFF.

V and J are TRBV11-2 and TRBJ2-7; D possibly corresponds to TRBD1 (5 bases). The CDR3 runs 15 residues. V was cut by 3 bases and J by 3 bases, with 15 bases left in between. The germline V gene has CDR1 SGHAT and CDR2 FQNNGV. CDR3 coding DNA: TGTGCCAGCAGCTTTGGGGTCCTAGGGGACTACGAGCAGTACTTC. Protein product: CASSFGVLGDYEQYF.

The CDR3 coding sequence is TGTGCCAGCAGCTTAGCATTAGGGTTCAGCTCCTACAATGAGCAGTTCTTC. It specifies CASSLALGFSSYNEQFF. The genes are TRBV11-2 and TRBJ2-1; D unclear. The CDR3 loop spans 17 amino acids. Trimming stripped 1 base from V and 0 bases from J, with 13 bases between. CDR1 and CDR2 (germline): SGHAT, FQNNGV. The full variable domain, its missing parts supplied by reference TRBV11-2 and TRBJ2-1, is EAGVAQSPRYKIIEKRQSVAFWCNPISGHATLYWYQQILGQGPKLLIQFQNNGVVDDSQLPKDRFSAERLKGVDSTLKIQPAKLEDSAVYLCASSLALGFSSYNEQFFGPGTRLTVL.

For the CDR3, the DNA is TGTGCCAGTAGTCCACAGGGAAACACCATATATTTT. Translating gives CASSPQGNTIYF. The J gene is TRBJ1-3, the V gene TRBV19; D gene ambiguous. The CDR3 is 12 residues long. Deletions cut 5 bases from V and 4 bases from J, with 6 bases between. Germline V CDR1 and CDR2: LNHDA, SQIVND (reference sequence). Full variable domain (remainder filled in from reference TRBV19 and TRBJ1-3): DGGITQSPKYLFRKEGQNVTLSCEQNLNHDAMYWYRQDPGQGLRLIYYSQIVNDFQKGDIAEGYSVSREKKESFPLTVTSAQKNPTAFYLCASSPQGNTIYFGEGSWLTVV.

J is TRBJ1-5 and V is TRBV27; D is possibly TRBD1 (5 bases). Germline V gene data show CDR1 as MNHEY and CDR2 as SMNVEV (reference sequence). The CDR3 has 13 residues. Trimming stripped 11 bases from V and 6 bases from J, with 17 bases between. The CDR3 is CASGGQGPQPQHF. The CDR3 nucleotides are TGTGCCTCAGGAGGGCAGGGACCTCAGCCCCAGCATTTT.

This chain uses TRBV9 with TRBJ1-6; D possibly corresponds to TRBD1 (5 bases). V lost 0 bases and J 7 bases, leaving 11 bases between the germline ends. The germline V gene encodes CDR1 SGDLS and CDR2 YYNGEE. The CDR3 is 15 amino acids. In DNA form, the CDR3 reads TGTGCCAGCAGCGTAGGGGGGGTCAGGAATTCACCCCTCCACTTT. Protein sequence: CASSVGGVRNSPLHF.

V and J are TRBV29-1 and TRBJ2-2; D unclear. V was pared by 1 base and J by 5 bases, with 5 bases between. The CDR3 sequence is 12 residues long. CDR1 is SQVTM, CDR2 ANQGSEA, per germline. This CDR3 is CSVEALTGELFF. The CDR3 DNA reads TGCAGCGTTGAAGCTCTAACCGGGGAGCTGTTTTTT.

The CDR3 sequence: CAISSGRPNTEAFF. The CDR3 nucleotides read TGTGCCATCAGCTCGGGACGGCCTAACACTGAAGCTTTCTTT. V is TRBV10-3 and J is TRBJ1-1, with TRBD1 as a possible D gene (5 bases). The CDR3 has 14 amino acids. Looked up from germline, CDR1 is ENHRY and CDR2 is SYGVKD. Deletions cut 6 bases from V and 2 bases from J, with 13 bases between.

V usage is TRBV7-2 and J usage is TRBJ1-5; D is possibly TRBD1 (6 bases). Trimming pared 6 bases from V and 7 bases from J, leaving 16 bases between. From germline, CDR1 is SGHTA and CDR2 FQGNSA. The CDR3 covers 14 residues. CDR3 sequence: CASRSIGGGQPQHF. As DNA, the CDR3 is TGTGCCAGCAGGTCAATTGGGGGGGGCCAGCCCCAGCATTTT.

The table lists this clone with a count of one. In nucleotides, the CDR3 is TGTGCCAGCTCACCTTCAGGGGCAGGGGAGCTGTTTTTT. Translating it yields CASSPSGAGELFF. The rearrangement uses TRBV18 and TRBJ2-2; D might be TRBD1 (6 bases). Germline CDR1 is KGHSH and CDR2 is LQKENI. V dropped 3 bases and J dropped 8 bases, with 10 bases sitting between them. CDR3 length: 13 residues.

CDR3 residues: CASSYSPSGPQHF. DNA of the CDR3: TGTGCCAGCAGTTACTCCCCTAGCGGCCCCCAGCATTTT. The V gene is TRBV6-6, the J gene TRBJ1-5, with D hard to call. This CDR3 is built from 13 residues. With 0 bases removed from V and 10 bases from J, the gap between germline ends came to 10 bases. CDR1 MNHNY and CDR2 SVGAGI come from the germline V gene (reference sequence).

J is TRBJ2-7 and V is TRBV29-1; a weak D match, TRBD2 (5 bases). Per germline, CDR1 SQVTM and CDR2 ANQGSEA. This CDR3 is built from 11 residues. V lost 6 bases, J lost 4 bases, and 10 bases lay in between. CDR3 loop: CSVEGLYEQYF. CDR3 DNA sequence: TGCAGCGTCGAGGGCCTTTACGAGCAGTACTTC.

The chain has TRBV19 and TRBJ2-4; TRBD1 aligns across 7 bases. The CDR3 spans 11 residues. The V gene end was trimmed by 7 bases and the J gene end by 12 bases; junction bases not matched to a gene: 6. Germline V CDR1 and CDR2: LNHDA, SQIVND (reference sequence). The CDR3 DNA reads TGTGCCAGTACCGTGGGACAGACTCAGTACTTC. It translates to CASTVGQTQYF.

The chain combines TRBV7-2 with TRBJ2-3, with D hard to call. This CDR3 spans 11 amino acids. Trimming pared 5 bases from V and 1 base from J, leaving 1 base between. Germline V gene data show CDR1 as SGHTA and CDR2 as FQGNSA. The CDR3 here is CASSRTDTQYF. CDR3 in DNA: TGTGCCAGCAGCCGCACAGATACGCAGTATTTT.